Only a few counts were recorded for the clone carrying this T cell receptor (beta chain). The length of the CDR3 is 12 residues. CDR1 SEHNR and CDR2 FQNEAQ come from the germline V gene (reference sequence). V was pared by 6 bases and J by 5 bases, with 11 bases between. The data belong to a study of blood T cell repertoires in COVID-19. As for the study in general: PBMCs, B-cell-depleted T cells, or T cells provided the cDNA or gDNA that made up the material.

Generated by immunoSEQ multiplex PCR, the TCRdb table keeps only in-frame clones and is missing some. Counted here are about 300,000 clones, around 90% occurring once; the ten biggest clones make up around 4.4%. Ages ranged from roughly 18 to 100 years, with residence in around 24 US areas. Participant-reported clinical history was the basis for cohort assignment. The receptor was isolated from a woman aged 18-30 years with acute COVID-19. Sequenced material: PBMCs or T cells enriched from blood (not recorded which). The chain combines TRBV7-9 with TRBJ2-7; D remains ambiguous. The CDR3 sequence: CASSIASDEQYF. The CDR3 coding sequence is TGTGCCAGCAGTATAGCTTCGGACGAGCAGTACTTC.